This T cell receptor (beta chain) was obtained from a study of T cell repertoires in cytomegalovirus infection. Study-level background: HLA-B-restricted CMV epitopes that are well studied were used alongside recently identified HLA-C-restricted ones. It was the public TCR beta signatures that indicated both CMV infection and matching HLA type.

TCRdb re-derived calls from the reads in MiXCR, one entry per CDR3 protein. Of around 800,000 distinct CDR3 sequences detected, less than 35% appear once; the ten largest clones hold around 12%. This CDR3 contains 13 residues. A word on this clonotype: What it binds is not known. Its ends do not fully match the called genes, so a read error is possible.

This TCR derives from a human donor in good health (CMV status not recorded). Some clones in this sample may be carry-over from other donors' samples. The V and J genes are TRBV12-3 or TRBV12-4 and TRBJ2-1; no clear D gene. The sequenced sample was cultured CD8+ T cells from PBMCs, obtained from culture after CMV antigen stimulation. The CDR3 DNA reads TGTGCCAACAGTCCGGGCCTTCTGAATGAGCAGTTCTTC. The encoded protein is CANSPGLLNEQFF.